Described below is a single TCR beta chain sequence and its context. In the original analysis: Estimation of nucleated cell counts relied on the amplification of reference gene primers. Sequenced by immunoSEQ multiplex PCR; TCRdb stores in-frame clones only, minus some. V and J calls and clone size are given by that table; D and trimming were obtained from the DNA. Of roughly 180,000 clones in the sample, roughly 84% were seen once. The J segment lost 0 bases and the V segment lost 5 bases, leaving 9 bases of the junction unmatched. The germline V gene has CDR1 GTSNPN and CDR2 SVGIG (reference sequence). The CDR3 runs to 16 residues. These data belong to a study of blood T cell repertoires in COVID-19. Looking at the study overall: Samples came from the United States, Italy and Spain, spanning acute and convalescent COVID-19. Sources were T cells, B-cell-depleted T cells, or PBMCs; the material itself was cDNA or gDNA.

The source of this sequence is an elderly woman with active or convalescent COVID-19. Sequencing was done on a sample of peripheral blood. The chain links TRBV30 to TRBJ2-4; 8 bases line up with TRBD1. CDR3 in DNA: TGTGCCTGGGCGAGAGGGACAGGAGTAGCCAAAAACATTCAGTACTTC. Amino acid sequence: CAWARGTGVAKNIQYF.